One T cell receptor beta chain is described in this entry. The target antigen is unknown. This entry is derived from a study of shared clonotypes between healthy human individuals. Across the whole study: Donors consisted of a couple of women and a few men between 18 and 49.

Method: immunoSEQ multiplex PCR; TCRdb's copy keeps in-frame clones and lacks some. The sample lists about 1.5 million clones; roughly 96% were seen once. Study observations and caveats: Several donors showed sharing of 4.5% to 5% of naive CD4 clonotypes. The authors expected sequencing depth to affect clonotype sharing among donors.

This CDR3 has 14 residues. Per the germline V gene, CDR1 is SNHLY and CDR2 is FYNNEI. After removal of 3 bases from V and 7 bases from J, the junction contained 6 bases not matched to a gene. The sequence came from a man aged 30 to 39 in good health. The chain has TRBV2 and TRBJ2-1; 7 bases agree with TRBD1. The source material was naive CD4+ T cells sorted from blood. Subset described: CD45RA+ positively selected. This CDR3 reads CASSDTGTANEQFF. As DNA, the CDR3 is TGTGCCAGCAGTGACACCGGGACAGCAAATGAGCAGTTCTTC. The whole variable domain, remainder taken from reference TRBV2 and TRBJ2-1, is EPEVTQTPSHQVTQMGQEVILRCVPISNHLYFYWYRQILGQKVEFLVSFYNNEISEKSEIFDDQFSVERPDGSNFTLKIRSTKLEDSAMYFCASSDTGTANEQFFGPGTRLTVL.